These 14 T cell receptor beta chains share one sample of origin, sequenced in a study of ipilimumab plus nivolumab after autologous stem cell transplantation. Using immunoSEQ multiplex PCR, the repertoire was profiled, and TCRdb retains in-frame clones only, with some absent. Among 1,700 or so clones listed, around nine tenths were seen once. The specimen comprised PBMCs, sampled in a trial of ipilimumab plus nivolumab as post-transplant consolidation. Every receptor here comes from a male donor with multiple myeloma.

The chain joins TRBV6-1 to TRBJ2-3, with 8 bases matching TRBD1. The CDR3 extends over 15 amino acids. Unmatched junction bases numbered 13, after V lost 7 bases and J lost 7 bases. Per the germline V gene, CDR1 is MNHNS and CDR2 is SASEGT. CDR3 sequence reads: CASKDRVGFGNTQYF. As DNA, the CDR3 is TGTGCCAGCAAGGACAGGGTTGGGTTCGGAAATACGCAGTATTTT.

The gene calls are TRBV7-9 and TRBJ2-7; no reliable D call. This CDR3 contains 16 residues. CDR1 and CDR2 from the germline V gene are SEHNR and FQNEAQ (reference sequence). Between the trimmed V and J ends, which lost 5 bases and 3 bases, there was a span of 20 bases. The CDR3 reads CASSGGVEQSFYEQYF. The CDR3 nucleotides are TGTGCCAGCAGCGGCGGAGTTGAACAGTCCTTCTACGAGCAGTACTTC.

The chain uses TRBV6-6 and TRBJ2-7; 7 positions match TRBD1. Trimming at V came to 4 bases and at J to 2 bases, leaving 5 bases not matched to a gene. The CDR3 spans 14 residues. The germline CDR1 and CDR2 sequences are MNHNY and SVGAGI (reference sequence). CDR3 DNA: TGTGCCAGCAGTTCCGGGACAGATACCTACGAGCAGTACTTC. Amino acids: CASSSGTDTYEQYF.

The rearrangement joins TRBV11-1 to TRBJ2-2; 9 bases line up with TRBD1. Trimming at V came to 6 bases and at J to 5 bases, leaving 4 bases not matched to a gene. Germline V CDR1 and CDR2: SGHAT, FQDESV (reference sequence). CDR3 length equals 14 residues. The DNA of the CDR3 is TGTGCCAGCAGGGACAGGGGAGGTACCGGGGAGCTGTTTTTT. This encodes CASRDRGGTGELFF.

The CDR3 bases are TGCGCCAGCAGCGTAAGGGAGGGCATCGGTGAGACCCAGTACTTC. Amino acid sequence: CASSVREGIGETQYF. The V gene is TRBV5-1, the J gene TRBJ2-5; 7 bases are a match to TRBD2. The CDR3 spans 15 residues. Germline CDR1 reads SGHRS; CDR2 reads YFSETQ. Unmatched junction bases numbered 11, after V lost 4 bases and J lost 5 bases.

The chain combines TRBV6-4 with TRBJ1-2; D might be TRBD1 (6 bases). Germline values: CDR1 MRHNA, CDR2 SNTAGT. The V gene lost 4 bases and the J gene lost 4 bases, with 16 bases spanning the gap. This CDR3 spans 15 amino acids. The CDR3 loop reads CASSVDVGATYGYTF. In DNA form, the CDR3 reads TGTGCCAGCAGTGTGGATGTGGGGGCTACCTATGGCTACACCTTC.

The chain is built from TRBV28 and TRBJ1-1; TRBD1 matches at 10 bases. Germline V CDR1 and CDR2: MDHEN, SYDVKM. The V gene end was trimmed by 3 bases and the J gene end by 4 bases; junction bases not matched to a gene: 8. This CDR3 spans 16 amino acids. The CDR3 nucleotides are TGTGCCAGCAGTTTGGGGACAGGGGTTCAAGGCACTGAAGCTTTCTTT. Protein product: CASSLGTGVQGTEAFF.

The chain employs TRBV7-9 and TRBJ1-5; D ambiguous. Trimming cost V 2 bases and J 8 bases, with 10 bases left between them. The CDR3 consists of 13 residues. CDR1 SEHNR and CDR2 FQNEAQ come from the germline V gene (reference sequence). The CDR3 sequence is CASSLLRAEPQHF. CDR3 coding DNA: TGTGCCAGCAGCTTATTGAGGGCTGAGCCCCAGCATTTT.

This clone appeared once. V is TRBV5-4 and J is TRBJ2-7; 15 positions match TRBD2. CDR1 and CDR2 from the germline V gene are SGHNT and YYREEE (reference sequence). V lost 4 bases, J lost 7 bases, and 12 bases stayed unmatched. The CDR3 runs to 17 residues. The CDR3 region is CASSADPGLAGGGEQYF. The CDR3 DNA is TGTGCCAGCAGCGCAGACCCGGGACTAGCGGGAGGTGGAGAGCAGTACTTC.

The CDR3 is CSVRGQGLSGYTF. In nucleotides, the CDR3 is TGCAGCGTTCGCGGGCAGGGACTTTCTGGCTACACCTTC. The chain is built from TRBV29-1 and TRBJ1-2, with TRBD1 as a possible D gene (5 bases). There are 13 residues in the CDR3. The germline CDR1 and CDR2 sequences are SQVTM and ANQGSEA. The ends were cut back, 5 bases at V and 7 bases at J, with 17 bases in the middle.

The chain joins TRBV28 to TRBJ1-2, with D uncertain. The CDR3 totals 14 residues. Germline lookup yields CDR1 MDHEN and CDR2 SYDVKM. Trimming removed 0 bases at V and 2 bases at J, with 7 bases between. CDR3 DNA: TGTGCCAGCAGTTTATGGGCTACCAACTATGGCTACACCTTC. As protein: CASSLWATNYGYTF.

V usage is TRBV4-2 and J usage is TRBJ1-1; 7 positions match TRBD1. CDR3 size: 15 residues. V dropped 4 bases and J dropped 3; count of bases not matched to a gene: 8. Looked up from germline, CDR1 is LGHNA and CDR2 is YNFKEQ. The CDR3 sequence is CASSRSGGADTEAFF. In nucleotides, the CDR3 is TGTGCCAGCAGCCGATCAGGGGGAGCGGACACTGAAGCTTTCTTT.

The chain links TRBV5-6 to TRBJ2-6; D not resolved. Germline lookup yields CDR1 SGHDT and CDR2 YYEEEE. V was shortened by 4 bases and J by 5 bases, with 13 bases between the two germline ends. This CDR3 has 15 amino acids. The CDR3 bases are TGTGCCAGCAGCCCGGGTGGGGTTAGGGCCAACGTCCTGACTTTC. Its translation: CASSPGGVRANVLTF.

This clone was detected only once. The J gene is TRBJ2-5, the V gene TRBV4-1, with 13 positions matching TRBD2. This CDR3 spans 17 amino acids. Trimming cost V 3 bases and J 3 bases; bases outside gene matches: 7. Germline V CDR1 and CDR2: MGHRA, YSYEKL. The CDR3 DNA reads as TGCGCCAGCAGCCAGGCCCTGGGACTAGCGGGGAAAGAGACCCAGTACTTC. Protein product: CASSQALGLAGKETQYF.